The rows below give T cell receptor beta chains drawn from one sample of a study of naive and memory T cell subsets. One entry per CDR3 protein, called by TCRdb with MiXCR from the UMI-ligation and nested PCR reads. The table has roughly 98,000 distinct CDR3 sequences, more than 6.5% seen once; the top ten hold about 1.6%. Sequencing was performed on central memory CD4+ T cells from blood. Receptors were obtained from a human donor in good health. CDR3s include the opening cysteine and the closing phenylalanine or tryptophan. The order of the fields is clone size, J gene, V gene, D gene, CDR3 DNA, CDR3 protein. D genes are given only for firm matches. Some rows mark clone size as missing; the rest say once, few, many or name a class of expanded clone.

>many|TRBJ1-1|TRBV12-3/TRBV12-4|TRBD1
TGTGCCAGCAGTGGAACAGGGGGAATGAACACTGAAGCTTTCTTT
CASSGTGGMNTEAFF
>few|TRBJ1-2|TRBV5-6|-
TGTGCCAGCAGACTTCGGGACCGCCTACGGGGCTATGGCTACACCTTC
CASRLRDRLRGYGYTF
>many|TRBJ1-5|TRBV6-6|-
TGTGCCAGCACCAAAACAGGAGAAAATAGCAATCAGCCCCAGCATTTT
CASTKTGENSNQPQHF
>few|TRBJ2-7|TRBV12-3/TRBV12-4|-
TGTGCCAGCAGTTTAAGATCGCGGTCCTACGAGCAGTACTTC
CASSLRSRSYEQYF
>-|TRBJ2-1|TRBV20-1|TRBD2
TGCAGTGCTAGACAGATACCCAAGCGGGGGGGCGAGAATGAGCAGTTCTTC
CSARQIPKRGGENEQFF
>many|TRBJ1-5|TRBV27|-
TGTGCCAGCAGGCCGGGGACAACACTTAATCAGCCCCAGCATTTT
CASRPGTTLNQPQHF
>many|TRBJ1-2|TRBV20-1|-
TGCAGTGTCTCCGAAGAACAGGGAGTTAGCGGCTACACCTTC
CSVSEEQGVSGYTF
>few|TRBJ1-1|TRBV6-2/TRBV6-3|-
TGTGCCAGCAGTCCCCAGTGGACGGAAGCTTTCTTT
CASSPQWTEAFF
>many|TRBJ2-2|TRBV29-1|-
TGCAGCGTGCAACAGAGCGCGAACACCGGGGAGCTGTTTTTT
CSVQQSANTGELFF
>-|TRBJ2-6|TRBV6-1|TRBD2
TGTGCCAGCAGTGCCCGGGGGGGGAGCTCTGGGGCCAACGTCCTGACTTTC
CASSARGGSSGANVLTF
>many|TRBJ1-6|TRBV7-2|-
TGTGCCAGCAGCCCCCGTTCACAGTCACCCCTCCACTTT
CASSPRSQSPLHF
>-|TRBJ2-7|TRBV20-1|TRBD2
TGCAGTGCTAGAGGGAAGCGGGGGGGCTCCTACGAGCAGTACTTC
CSARGKRGGSYEQYF
>many|TRBJ1-2|TRBV19|-
TGTGCCAGTAGTATAGAGACAGGCTCCTATGGCTACACCTTC
CASSIETGSYGYTF
>many|TRBJ2-1|TRBV20-1|TRBD2
TGCAGTGCTCCCGGACTAGCGGGCAATGAGCAGTTCTTC
CSAPGLAGNEQFF
>few|TRBJ2-1|TRBV4-2|-
TGTGCCAGCAGCCAAGAAACCGGGACAGCGGGAGACGGGGGGTATGAGCAGTTCTTC
CASSQETGTAGDGGYEQFF
>-|TRBJ2-2|TRBV4-2|-
TGTGCCAGCAGCCCCTTTGGGGATTTCACCGGGGAGCTGTTTTTT
CASSPFGDFTGELFF
>many|TRBJ1-5|TRBV29-1|-
TGCAGCGTCCGTGGTAGCAATCAGCCCCAGCATTTT
CSVRGSNQPQHF
>many|TRBJ2-3|TRBV7-9|TRBD2
TGTGCCAGCAGCCCTCTAGCGGACACAGATACGCAGTATTTT
CASSPLADTDTQYF
>many|TRBJ2-1|TRBV11-2|TRBD2
TGTGCCAGCAGCCCGCTTCTAGCGGGGGTTTTCGGTGAGCAGTTCTTC
CASSPLLAGVFGEQFF
>many|TRBJ1-2|TRBV5-1|TRBD1
TGCGCCAGCAGCGACGCCCAACAGGGGTTATATGGCTACACCTTC
CASSDAQQGLYGYTF
>-|TRBJ1-2|TRBV4-2|-
TGTGCCAGCAGCCAAGATGTATCAGGGTTTGAGGGCTACACCTTC
CASSQDVSGFEGYTF
>many|TRBJ1-1|TRBV20-1|-
TGCAGTGCTAGCTTTGGGTCTAGTCACACTGAAGCTTTCTTT
CSASFGSSHTEAFF
>few|TRBJ1-1|TRBV30|TRBD1
TGTGCCTGGAGCTCTTGGACAGGGGCTGAAGCTTTCTTT
CAWSSWTGAEAFF
>many|TRBJ2-1|TRBV24-1|TRBD2
TGTGCCACCAGTGACCTGACTAGCGGGAGGGACAATGAGCAGTTCTTC
CATSDLTSGRDNEQFF
>-|TRBJ2-5|TRBV5-1|-
TGCGCCAGCAGCTTTGGGGAAGAGACCCAGTACTTC
CASSFGEETQYF
>-|TRBJ2-7|TRBV20-1|TRBD2
TGCAGTGCTAGTACTAGCGCGTCCTACGAGCAGTACTTC
CSASTSASYEQYF
>-|TRBJ2-7|TRBV13|-
TGTGCCAGCAGCCAGGGACGGCTTCTCTACGAGCAGTACTTC
CASSQGRLLYEQYF
>-|TRBJ2-7|TRBV7-2|-
TGTGCCAGCACCAATCCTGGCTACGAGCAGTACTTC
CASTNPGYEQYF
>few|TRBJ1-1|TRBV28|-
TGTGCCAGCAGGGGGATGCGGGCAACGCGGCCCGACACTGAAGCTTTCTTT
CASRGMRATRPDTEAFF
>many|TRBJ1-2|TRBV20-1|TRBD1
TGCAGTGCTAGGCCGACAGGGGAAGGCTACACCTTC
CSARPTGEGYTF
>many|TRBJ2-1|TRBV29-1|TRBD2
TGCAGCGTTGTCCCACCTCTGGCGGGAGGACAACGAGCGACCTACAATGAGCAGTTCTTC
CSVVPPLAGGQRATYNEQFF
>many|TRBJ1-5|TRBV20-1|TRBD1
TGCAGTGCCAGGGACAGCGAAGAGGGACAGCCCCAGCATTTT
CSARDSEEGQPQHF